These 27 T cell receptor beta chains were all obtained from the same sample, sequenced in a study of T cell responses to AZD1222 COVID-19 vaccine. This table comes from immunoSEQ multiplex PCR, and its TCRdb copy is limited to in-frame clones, with some not included. This table holds around 120,000 clones, roughly 84% found once. This sample comprised peripheral blood, obtained 28 days after the second AZD1222 dose. The receptors were sampled from an adult who received the AZD1222 COVID-19 vaccine.

The genes are TRBV5-1 and TRBJ1-1; no clear D. V dropped 0 bases and J dropped 1 base, with 7 bases sitting between them. The CDR3 runs to 14 residues. CDR1 and CDR2 (germline): SGHRS, YFSETQ. CDR3 sequence: CASSLEWGNTEAFF. DNA for the CDR3: TGCGCCAGCAGCTTGGAGTGGGGGAACACTGAAGCTTTCTTT. The full variable domain, with the rest looked up from reference TRBV5-1 and TRBJ1-1, is KAGVTQTPRYLIKTRGQQVTLSCSPISGHRSVSWYQQTPGQGLQFLFEYFSETQRNKGNFPGRFSGRQFSNSRSEMNVSTLELGDSALYLCASSLEWGNTEAFFGQGTRLTVV.

The genes are TRBV2 and TRBJ1-3; D remains ambiguous. Germline V gene lookup returns CDR1 SNHLY and CDR2 FYNNEI. The CDR3 is 13 amino acids. Trimming shortened V by 7 bases and J by 0 bases, and 7 bases separated the two germline ends. The chain's CDR3 is CASKASSGNTIYF. The CDR3 DNA follows: TGTGCCAGCAAGGCATCCTCTGGAAACACCATATATTTT.

The rearrangement joins TRBV18 to TRBJ2-1, with 10 nucleotides matching TRBD2. The CDR3 contains 15 residues. Trimming at V came to 3 bases and at J to 9 bases, leaving 8 bases not matched to a gene. The germline gives CDR1 KGHSH, CDR2 LQKENI. CDR3 in amino acids: CASSPERGGPSEQFF. The CDR3 DNA reads as TGTGCCAGCTCACCCGAGCGGGGGGGCCCGAGTGAGCAGTTCTTC.

The genes are TRBV18 and TRBJ1-3, with TRBD1 matching 7 bases. In germline, CDR1 is KGHSH, CDR2 LQKENI. CDR3 length equals 17 residues. V gave up 3 bases and J gave up 1 base; unmatched junction bases: 9. CDR3 region: CASSPVRDSRSGNTIYF. CDR3 coding DNA: TGTGCCAGCTCACCGGTACGGGACAGTCGTTCTGGAAACACCATATATTTT.

V and J are TRBV5-4 and TRBJ2-7, with 9 bases fitting TRBD1. J lost 5 bases, V lost 2 bases, and 5 bases had no gene match. This CDR3 spans 14 amino acids. CDR1 SGHNT and CDR2 YYREEE come from the germline V gene (reference sequence). CDR3 nucleotides: TGTGCCAGCAGCTTCCGGGACAGGGTCAACGAGCAGTACTTC. Translating gives CASSFRDRVNEQYF. Full variable domain (outside the CDR3, taken from reference TRBV5-4 and TRBJ2-7): ETGVTQSPTHLIKTRGQQVTLRCSSQSGHNTVSWYQQALGQGPQFIFQYYREEENGRGNFPPRFSGLQFPNYSSELNVNALELDDSALYLCASSFRDRVNEQYFGPGTRLTVT.

This clone was counted a few times. The chain joins TRBV4-3 to TRBJ2-2, with D uncertain. This CDR3 has 14 residues. The V end lost 5 bases, the J end lost 8 bases, and 15 bases lay between the germline ends. CDR1 and CDR2 from the germline V gene are LGHNA and YSLEER. CDR3 amino acids: CASSVEAVAGELFF. The DNA of the CDR3 is TGCGCCAGCAGCGTGGAAGCAGTTGCAGGGGAGCTGTTTTTT.

This clone has only a few counts. The chain couples TRBV5-6 to TRBJ1-6, with a weak D call TRBD1 (5 bases). Trimming removed 4 bases at V and 10 bases at J, with 18 bases between. Germline CDR1 and CDR2: SGHDT and YYEEEE. The CDR3 length is 15 residues. Written as DNA, the CDR3 is TGTGCCAGCAGCCTCCCAGGGAGCCCTAAATCACCCCTCCACTTT. Protein sequence: CASSLPGSPKSPLHF.

The chain combines TRBV21-1 with TRBJ2-3; the DNA was not used to check the table's D call, TRBD2. TRBV21-1 is marked as a pseudogene. The CDR3 sequence is 18 residues long. The CDR3 DNA is TGTGCCAAACCCCCCCGACTAGCGGGGGGCCGAGGTACAGATACGCAGTATTTT. Protein product: CAKPPRLAGGRGTDTQYF.

On this clone itself: Other nucleotide sequences in the sample specify the same CDR3. The rearrangement joins TRBV30 to TRBJ1-5; D is ambiguous. CDR1 is GTSNPN and CDR2 is SVGIG in the germline V gene (reference sequence). The CDR3 contains 12 residues. Between the trimmed V and J ends, which lost 1 base and 6 bases, there was a span of 7 bases. The CDR3 DNA follows: TGTGCCTGGAGTGATCGAGGTCAGCCCCAGCATTTT. It yields the protein CAWSDRGQPQHF.

J is TRBJ1-1 and V is TRBV29-1; D unresolved. The CDR3 is 11 amino acids. Germline V gene data show CDR1 as SQVTM and CDR2 as ANQGSEA. V gave up 6 bases and J gave up 1 base, with 6 bases separating them. The CDR3 protein is CSVKSNTEAFF. In nucleotides, the CDR3 is TGCAGCGTAAAATCGAACACTGAAGCTTTCTTT.

The genes are TRBV7-2 and TRBJ2-5, with a tentative D call TRBD2 (6 bases). Germline loops: CDR1 SGHTA, CDR2 FQGNSA. Trimming took 3 bases from V and 5 from J, leaving 10 bases between them. The length of the CDR3 is 13 residues. CDR3 sequence reads: CASSLAGRETQYF. The CDR3 coding sequence is TGTGCCAGCAGCTTGGCGGGGAGGGAGACCCAGTACTTC.

V and J are TRBV27 and TRBJ2-1, with a weak D call TRBD2 (6 bases). Looked up from germline, CDR1 is MNHEY and CDR2 is SMNVEV (reference sequence). This CDR3 spans 15 amino acids. V was clipped by 3 bases and J by 7 bases, with 16 bases between them. The CDR3 is CASSFARGSGNEQFF. CDR3 DNA: TGTGCCAGCAGTTTTGCTCGGGGTAGCGGAAATGAGCAGTTCTTC.

The chain recombines TRBV7-9 with TRBJ2-1, with unresolved D. Deletions cut 5 bases from V and 3 bases from J, with 5 bases between. The germline gives CDR1 SEHNR, CDR2 FQNEAQ (reference sequence). The CDR3 length is 12 residues. CDR3 in amino acids: CASSPDYNEQFF. Here the CDR3 DNA reads TGTGCCAGCAGCCCGGACTACAATGAGCAGTTCTTC.

The chain joins TRBV5-4 to TRBJ1-3; 7 nucleotides agree with TRBD1. J lost 0 bases, V lost 2 bases, and 5 bases had no gene match. The CDR3 has 16 residues. CDR1 is SGHNT and CDR2 is YYREEE in the germline V gene (reference sequence). In DNA form, the CDR3 reads TGTGCCAGCAGCTTCCCAGGGGGGAGCTCTGGAAACACCATATATTTT. It encodes CASSFPGGSSGNTIYF.

This chain joins TRBV5-1 and TRBJ2-7; D call uncertain. Trimming shortened V by 6 bases and J by 1 base, and 14 bases separated the two germline ends. Germline V gene lookup returns CDR1 SGHRS and CDR2 YFSETQ. This CDR3 region has 14 residues. The DNA for the CDR3 is TGCGCCAGCACCTGGTCGACCATTTCCTACGAGCAGTACTTC. Protein sequence: CASTWSTISYEQYF.

This chain uses TRBV10-3 with TRBJ2-7; D is undetermined. Deletions cut 3 bases from V and 2 bases from J, with 14 bases between. The CDR3 length is 15 residues. Germline lookup yields CDR1 ENHRY and CDR2 SYGVKD. For the CDR3, the DNA is TGTGCCATCAGTGAAAGTGTGGCAGCCCCCTACGAGCAGTACTTC. It translates to CAISESVAAPYEQYF.

The genes are TRBV9 and TRBJ1-2; D is ambiguous. CDR3 length: 13 amino acids. CDR1 and CDR2 from the germline V gene are SGDLS and YYNGEE. V dropped 3 bases and J dropped 8 bases, with 14 bases sitting between them. The CDR3 sequence: CASSDGVSGGYTF. CDR3 DNA sequence: TGTGCCAGCAGCGACGGGGTATCGGGGGGCTACACCTTC.

The chain recombines TRBV29-1 with TRBJ1-1; D is ambiguous. Trimming took off 6 bases at V and 0 bases at J, with 14 bases between the two ends. Per the germline V gene, CDR1 is SQVTM and CDR2 is ANQGSEA. CDR3 size: 14 residues. The CDR3 protein is CSVGVPGMNTEAFF. The CDR3 DNA follows: TGCAGCGTCGGAGTTCCAGGCATGAACACTGAAGCTTTCTTT.

The rearrangement joins TRBV18 to TRBJ2-7, with D possibly TRBD2 on 5 matching bases. The V gene's germline CDR1 is KGHSH and CDR2 LQKENI. The CDR3 has 16 amino acids. The V and J ends lost 3 bases and 7 bases respectively, with 22 bases between them. CDR3 sequence (DNA): TGTGCCAGCTCACCCCAAGGGCTAGAAAAATCGGGAGAGCAGTACTTC. It encodes CASSPQGLEKSGEQYF.

The chain carries TRBV7-9 and TRBJ2-1; no reliable D call. Trimming removed 5 bases from V and 7 bases from J, with 12 bases in between. Germline CDR1 is SEHNR and CDR2 is FQNEAQ (reference sequence). The CDR3 length is 13 residues. CDR3 in DNA: TGTGCCAGCAGCCCCAGCCTGACAAATGAGCAGTTCTTC. This translates into CASSPSLTNEQFF.

The rearrangement uses TRBV6-5 and TRBJ1-4; D call uncertain. V was trimmed by 2 bases and J by 8 bases, leaving 15 bases between them. Per the germline V gene, CDR1 is MNHEY and CDR2 is SVGAGI. The CDR3 contains 15 residues. CDR3 residues: CASSYGGNTIEKLFF. The CDR3 nucleotides read TGTGCCAGCAGTTACGGAGGAAACACCATCGAAAAACTGTTTTTT.

The rearrangement joins TRBV5-6 to TRBJ2-5, with a weak D call TRBD1 (5 bases). The CDR3 covers 14 residues. Germline V gene sequence: CDR1 SGHDT, CDR2 YYEEEE. V lost 0 bases and J 5 bases, leaving 11 bases between the germline ends. In DNA form, the CDR3 reads TGTGCCAGCAGCTTGGTTACAGGTCAGGAGACCCAGTACTTC. It specifies CASSLVTGQETQYF.

The chain uses TRBV5-1 and TRBJ2-6; TRBD2 agrees at 12 bases. Germline V gives CDR1 SGHRS, CDR2 YFSETQ. This CDR3 contains 16 residues. J lost 4 bases, V lost 7 bases, and 6 bases had no gene match. The CDR3 DNA follows: TGCGCCAGCTCCCTAGCGGGGGGGCCCGGGGCCAACGTCCTGACTTTC. Amino acid sequence: CASSLAGGPGANVLTF.

This clone was counted only a few times. One end of the junction does not line up with germline, which may come from a read error. The rearrangement joins TRBV6-2 or TRBV6-3 to TRBJ1-1; a possible D gene is TRBD1 (5 bases). This CDR3 is 12 amino acids long. Germline assignment: CDR1 MNHEY and CDR2 SVGEGT. Here the CDR3 reads CASSYSGLRTAF. The CDR3 coding sequence is TGTGCCAGCAGTTACTCGGGACTCCGAACAGCCTTT.

The chain carries TRBV15 and TRBJ1-5; D is ambiguous. The CDR3 sequence is 13 residues long. V lost 1 base and J 6 bases, leaving 7 bases between the germline ends. Germline CDR1 reads LNHNV; CDR2 reads YYDKDF (reference sequence). CDR3 nucleotide sequence: TGTGCCACCAGCAGAGCAAGGAGTCAGCCCCAGCATTTT. Its translation is CATSRARSQPQHF.

V and J are TRBV7-9 and TRBJ2-1; D is uncertain. CDR1 and CDR2 from the germline V gene are SEHNR and FQNEAQ (reference sequence). The germline V and J ends were trimmed by 3 bases and 9 bases, with 12 bases remaining between them. The CDR3 runs 13 residues. In DNA, the CDR3 is TGTGCCAGCAGCTTGTCAGCGAGTAGTGAGCAGTTCTTC. It is translated as CASSLSASSEQFF.

The chain links TRBV5-1 to TRBJ1-3; D perhaps matches TRBD1 (5 bases). The germline gives CDR1 SGHRS, CDR2 YFSETQ. The CDR3 runs 16 residues. Trimming stripped 0 bases from V and 4 bases from J, with 14 bases between. The CDR3 reads CASSLASWGGGNTIYF. Written as DNA, the CDR3 is TGCGCCAGCAGCTTGGCCTCGTGGGGCGGAGGAAACACCATATATTTT.